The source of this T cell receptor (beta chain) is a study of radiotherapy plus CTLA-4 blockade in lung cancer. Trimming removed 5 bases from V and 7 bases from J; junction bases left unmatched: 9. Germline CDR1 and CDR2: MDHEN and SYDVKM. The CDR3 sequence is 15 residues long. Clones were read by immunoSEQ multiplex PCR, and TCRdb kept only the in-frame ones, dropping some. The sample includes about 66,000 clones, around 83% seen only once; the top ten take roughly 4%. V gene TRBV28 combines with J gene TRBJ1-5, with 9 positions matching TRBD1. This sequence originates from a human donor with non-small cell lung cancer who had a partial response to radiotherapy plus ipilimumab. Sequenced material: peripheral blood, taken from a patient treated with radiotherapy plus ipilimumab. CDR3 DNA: TGTGCCAGCAGTCTCCAAACGGACAGGGGACAGCCCCAGCATTTT. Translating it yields CASSLQTDRGQPQHF.